This T cell receptor (beta chain) was obtained from a study of blood T cells in healthy people across ages (dated by TCRdb to about 2015). Background on the whole study: In model experiments, template switching captured roughly one uniquely barcoded TCR beta cDNA molecule for every two T cells. To avoid experimental bias, donors of different ages were randomly spread across the sequencing lanes. For two donors (one aged 18 to 30 and one aged 80 or older), the study analyzed two additional independent replicas of 1 million unique cDNA reads from the same blood draw. The donors were split into four age groups: young (average about 16 years), middle-aged (about 40), aged (over 55) and long-lived (more than 80). Age-related changes in TCR beta repertoire diversity were measured in the study by deep sequencing normalized with unique cDNA molecular identifiers. Overall study results and their limits: As age increased, observed TCR beta diversity per million T cells dropped in a roughly linear way, and a significant reduction was already evident by age around 41. The CMV infection status of donors was not known, potentially confounding age-related changes in expanded clonotypes. The long-lived group showed more naive CD4+ T cells, fewer expanded clones and increased TCR diversity than the aged group, suggesting age selection. Estimates of total diversity based on one million sequenced T cells were considered lower bounds and underestimates. There was a strong correlation between observed TCR beta diversity and the percentage of naive T cells measured by flow cytometry. Since profiling was done on bulk unsorted PBMCs, naive and antigen-experienced compartments could not be conclusively compared.

As for this clonotype: Its antigen is currently not known. Base qualities are not at hand, and no much larger clone is one base apart.

The donors were roughly 38 Caucasian individuals from Russia, aged roughly 6 to 100 years, who were systemically healthy. Each donor gave about 11 milliliters of peripheral blood, drawn into EDTA-treated Vacutainer tubes. PBMCs were isolated by Ficoll-Paque density-gradient centrifugation, with at least 6 million obtained per sample. Trizol reagent was used to extract total RNA from PBMCs, with at least 6 micrograms per sample. The percentages of naive CD45RAhigh/CD27high T cells were determined by flow cytometry on a PBMC aliquot from every donor. CDR1 SGHAT and CDR2 FQDESV are derived from the germline V gene (reference sequence). The CDR3 spans 15 residues, from the cysteine through the phenylalanine. Solely the CDR3 DNA is kept, with 45 bases framed from the first base. V and J lose 4 bases and 4 bases, and a span of 17 bases separates them. Library prep was done by 5' RACE. For sequencing, an Illumina HiSeq 2500 was employed. A second PCR of roughly 6 to 12 cycles was run with a J-beta primer mix and a sample-barcoded 5' primer. Each TCR beta cDNA molecule received a unique molecular identifier from a template-switch 5' adaptor carrying 12 random nucleotides. Each sample yielded at least 2.5 million CDR3-containing paired-end reads. First-strand cDNA was synthesized from all RNA with the Mint cDNA synthesis kit, primed by a TRBC-specific oligonucleotide. Following uracil-DNA glycosylase treatment, all cDNA underwent a first 18-cycle PCR with the universal primers M1SS and BC2_uni_R. On the authors' methods: Normalization of each sample was performed by random selection of 1 million high-quality reads, each carrying a distinct molecular identifier. Instead of being binned into consensus sequences, reads with shared molecular identifiers were discarded. MiTCR, with a Q25 quality threshold and the strictest error-elimination algorithm, was used for CDR3 identification, clonotype clustering and error correction. A nonparametric unseen species model with Euler transformation was used to estimate a lower bound on total TCR beta diversity. Using fastp trimming at Q25 and MiXCR clonotype assembly, TCRdb reanalyzed the public sequencing data and kept in-frame beta chains. Every distinct CDR3 protein forms one entry, paired with its most common genes and DNA. The V and J calls come from TCRdb's annotation, not from the publication. In this sample the table shows fewer than 700,000 distinct CDR3 sequences, 47% of which occur a single time. Under 30% of the sample is taken by the ten largest.

In this chain, TRBV11-1 is recombined with TRBJ2-7; the D segment may tentatively be TRBD1 or TRBD2, each giving 5 matched bases. The receptor comes from a man older than 75 in good health. Sequencing was carried out using blood. At the DNA level, the sequence is TGTGCCAGCAGCTACGGGTCTTCCGGGACGTACGAGCAGTACTTC. It translates as CASSYGSSGTYEQYF. The full variable domain, completed from the reference TRBV11-1 and TRBJ2-7 proteins outside the CDR3, reads EAEVAQSPRYKITEKSQAVAFWCDPISGHATLYWYRQILGQGPELLVQFQDESVVDDSQLPKDRFSAERLKGVDSTLKIQPAELGDSAMYLCASSYGSSGTYEQYFGPGTRLTVT.